This TCR beta chain was observed in a study of shared clonotypes between healthy human individuals. This CDR3 comprises 13 residues. Between the trimmed V and J ends, which lost 5 bases and 5 bases, there was a span of 12 bases. Germline loops: CDR1 SEHNR, CDR2 FQNEAQ (reference sequence). TCRdb's table, derived via immunoSEQ multiplex PCR, lists solely in-frame clones and lacks some. The table records fewer than 850,000 clones, 90% of them present only once. This clonotype originated in a man aged 18 to 29 in good health. Some clones in this sample may be carry-over from other donors' samples. The chain uses TRBV7-9 and TRBJ1-2; no clear D. Sequenced material: memory CD8+ T cells from PBMCs. Stated subset: CD45RO+ cells pooled with CCR7-negative TemRA cells. DNA of the CDR3: TGTGCCAGCAGCCTAGTGGGAGAATATGGCTACACCTTC. It yields the protein CASSLVGEYGYTF.